This T cell receptor beta chain stems from a study of CD8+ T cells in alopecia areata. Treatment reported: oral pan-JAK inhibitor, 5-10 mg twice daily. Sequencing templates came from extracted RNA that was reverse transcribed into cDNA. Clones were read by immunoSEQ multiplex PCR, and TCRdb kept only the in-frame ones, dropping some. Altogether 150,000 to 200,000 clones are present, roughly 66% being singletons, with the ten largest covering approximately 0.97%. The TCR comes from a human donor with alopecia areata. The sequencing here drew on CD4+ T cells sorted from blood, taken at week 24, from a patient treated with tofacitinib.

The CDR3 sequence is CASSRTQGTGDTQYF. DNA for the CDR3: TGCGCCAGCAGCCGCACACAGGGGACGGGAGATACGCAGTATTTT. The chain is built from TRBV5-1 and TRBJ2-3, with 7 bases aligning to TRBD1. Trimming at V came to 4 bases and at J to 5 bases, leaving 10 bases not matched to a gene. The CDR3 runs to 15 residues. Germline CDR1 and CDR2: SGHRS and YFSETQ.